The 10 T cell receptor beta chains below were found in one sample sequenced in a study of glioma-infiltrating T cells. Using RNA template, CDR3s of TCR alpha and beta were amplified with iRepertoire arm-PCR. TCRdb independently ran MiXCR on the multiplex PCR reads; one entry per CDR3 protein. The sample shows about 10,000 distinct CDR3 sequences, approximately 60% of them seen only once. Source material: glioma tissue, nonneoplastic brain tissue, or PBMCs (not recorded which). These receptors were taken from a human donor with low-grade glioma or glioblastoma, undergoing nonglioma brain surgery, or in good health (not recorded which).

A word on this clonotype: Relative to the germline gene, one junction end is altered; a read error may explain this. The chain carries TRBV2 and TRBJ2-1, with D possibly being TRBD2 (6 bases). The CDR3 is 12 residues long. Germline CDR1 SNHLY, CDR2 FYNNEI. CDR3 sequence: CASHSGGGEKLF. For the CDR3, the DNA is TGTGCCAGTCACTCCGGGGGAGGTGAGAAGCTCTTC.

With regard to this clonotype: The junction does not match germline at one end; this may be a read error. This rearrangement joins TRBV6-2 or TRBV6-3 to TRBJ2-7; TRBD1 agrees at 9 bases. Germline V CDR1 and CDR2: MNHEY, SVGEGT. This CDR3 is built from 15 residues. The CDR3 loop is CVTITHGTGTNEQYF. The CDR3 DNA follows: TGCGTCACCATAACCCATGGGACAGGGACTAACGAGCAGTACTTC.

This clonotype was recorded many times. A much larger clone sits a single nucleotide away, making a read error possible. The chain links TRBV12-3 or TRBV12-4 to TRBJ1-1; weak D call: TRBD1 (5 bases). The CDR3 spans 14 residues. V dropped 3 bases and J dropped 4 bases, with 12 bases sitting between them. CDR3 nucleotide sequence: TGTGCCAGCAGTTTTCAGGGTTTGAGCACTGAAGCTTTCTTT. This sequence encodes CASSFQGLSTEAFF.

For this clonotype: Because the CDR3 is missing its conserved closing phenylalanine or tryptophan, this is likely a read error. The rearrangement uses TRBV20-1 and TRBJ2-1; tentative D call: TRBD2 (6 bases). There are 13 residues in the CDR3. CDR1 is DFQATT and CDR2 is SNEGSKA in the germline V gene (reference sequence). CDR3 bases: TGCGGTGCTACTCGCTCGGGAGTACGCGAGCAGTTCATC. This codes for CGATRSGVREQFI.

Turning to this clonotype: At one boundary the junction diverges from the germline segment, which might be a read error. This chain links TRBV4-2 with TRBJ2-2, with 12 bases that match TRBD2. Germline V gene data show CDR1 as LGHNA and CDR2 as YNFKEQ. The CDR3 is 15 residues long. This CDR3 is CAGSRLAGDYGELFF. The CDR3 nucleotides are TGTGCCGGCAGCCGACTAGCGGGAGACTACGGGGAGCTGTTTTTT.

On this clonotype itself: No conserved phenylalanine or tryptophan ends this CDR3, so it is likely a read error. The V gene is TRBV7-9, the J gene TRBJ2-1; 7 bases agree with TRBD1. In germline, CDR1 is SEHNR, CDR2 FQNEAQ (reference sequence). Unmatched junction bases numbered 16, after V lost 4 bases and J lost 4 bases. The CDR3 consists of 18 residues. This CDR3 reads CASSYTLKTGLIYNEQFL. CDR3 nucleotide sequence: TGTGCCAGCAGCTACACCCTCAAGACAGGGTTAATATACAATGAGCAGTTCCTC.

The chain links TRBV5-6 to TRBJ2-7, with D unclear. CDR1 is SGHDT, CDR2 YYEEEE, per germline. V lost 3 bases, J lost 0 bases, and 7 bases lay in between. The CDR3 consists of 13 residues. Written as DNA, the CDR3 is TGTGCCAGCAGCTCTTCGAACTCCTACGAGCAGTACTTC. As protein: CASSSSNSYEQYF.

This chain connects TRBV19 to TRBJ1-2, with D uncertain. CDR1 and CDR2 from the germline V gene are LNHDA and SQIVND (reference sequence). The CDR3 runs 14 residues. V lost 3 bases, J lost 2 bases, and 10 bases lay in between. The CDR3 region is CASSIALGNYGYTF. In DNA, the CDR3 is TGTGCCAGTAGTATCGCATTGGGAAACTATGGCTACACCTTC.

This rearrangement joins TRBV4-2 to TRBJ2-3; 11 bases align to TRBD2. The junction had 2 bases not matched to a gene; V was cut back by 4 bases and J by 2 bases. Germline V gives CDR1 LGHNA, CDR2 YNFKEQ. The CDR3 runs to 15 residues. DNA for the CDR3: TGTGCCAGCAGCCCACTAGCGGGAGACACAGATACGCAGTATTTT. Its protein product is CASSPLAGDTDTQYF.

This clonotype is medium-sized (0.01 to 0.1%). The CDR3 sequence is CASSEPGLAGAEQFF. For the CDR3, the DNA is TGTGCCAGCAGTGAACCGGGACTAGCGGGAGCGGAGCAGTTCTTC. This chain joins TRBV2 and TRBJ2-1, with TRBD2 identical over 14 bases. The germline V gene has CDR1 SNHLY and CDR2 FYNNEI. V trimming: 2 bases; J trimming: 10 bases; junction bases outside the gene matches: 4. This CDR3 has 15 amino acids.